This T cell receptor beta chain was sequenced for a study of shared T cell receptors in the human thymus. Sequencing used immunoSEQ multiplex PCR; TCRdb keeps in-frame clones, though not all of them. Here the sample spans hundreds of thousands of clones, about 89% being singletons. The germline gives CDR1 SGDLS, CDR2 YYNGEE. V was pared by 3 bases and J by 5 bases, with 7 bases of the junction left unmatched. The CDR3 length is 15 residues. In addition, the sample was reused for a study of human thymus T cells. According to that study: Biased V and J segment usage appeared in thymus and peripheral blood.

Material: thymocytes. This TCR was recovered from a boy less than two years old with a congenital heart defect. The V gene is TRBV9, the J gene TRBJ1-4; 7 bases agree with TRBD1. The CDR3, as DNA: TGTGCCAGCAGCGCCCGGGACAGAATGAATGAAAAACTGTTTTTT. Translating it yields CASSARDRMNEKLFF.